This entry concerns a single TCR beta chain. Its antigen is unknown. V was clipped by 5 bases and J by 2 bases, with 15 bases between them. Germline lookup yields CDR1 SGHTA and CDR2 FQGNSA. This CDR3 region has 15 residues. Investigators merged groups given second doses at roughly 4 or roughly 12 weeks. Generated by immunoSEQ multiplex PCR, the TCRdb table keeps only in-frame clones and is missing some. The sample includes more than 75,000 clones, under 90% of them seen just once. The sample is drawn from a study of T cell responses to AZD1222 COVID-19 vaccine. Study-wide points: Close to half of spike-specific TCRs reportedly recognize unmutated variant regions. The donor cohort was predominantly white British with a female majority, and clonal diversity may have been underestimated.

The chain recombines TRBV7-2 with TRBJ2-5, with TRBD2 as a possible D gene (6 bases). The input for sequencing was peripheral blood, taken 28 days after the second AZD1222 dose. This receptor was taken from an adult who received the AZD1222 COVID-19 vaccine. The CDR3 here is CASSAEPGRQETQYF. In DNA form, the CDR3 reads TGTGCCAGCAGCGCAGAGCCAGGGAGGCAAGAGACCCAGTACTTC.